This TCR beta chain was profiled in a study of radiotherapy plus CTLA-4 blockade in lung cancer. The repertoire was sequenced with immunoSEQ multiplex PCR; TCRdb's copy has only in-frame clones and lacks some. The data hold roughly 53,000 clones, with about four fifths observed a single time. V was clipped by 4 bases and J by 0 bases, with 13 bases between them. Germline-derived CDR1 and CDR2 are MDHEN and SYDVKM. This CDR3 contains 15 residues. This TCR derives from a human donor with non-small cell lung cancer whose response to radiotherapy plus ipilimumab could not be evaluated. Sequenced material: peripheral blood, taken from a patient treated with radiotherapy plus ipilimumab. This chain joins TRBV28 and TRBJ2-7; possibly TRBD2 for D (5 bases). This CDR3 reads CASSSPGGSSYEQYF. The CDR3 DNA follows: TGTGCCAGCAGTTCCCCCGGAGGCAGCTCCTACGAGCAGTACTTC.